These 6 T cell receptor beta chains were all obtained from the same sample, sequenced in a study of tumor-infiltrating lymphocytes in localized non-small cell lung cancer. Assay used: immunoSEQ multiplex PCR; TCRdb lists only in-frame clones, some missing. The sample yields about 16,000 clones, more than 65% seen once. Material: lung tumor tissue. The receptors derive from a human donor with non-small cell lung cancer.

This clone is a singleton in its sample. The rearrangement links TRBV15 to TRBJ2-1, with D perhaps TRBD1 (5 bases). Trimming took off 6 bases at V and 5 bases at J, with 11 bases between the two ends. From germline, CDR1 is LNHNV and CDR2 YYDKDF (reference sequence). This CDR3 is 13 amino acids long. CDR3 amino acids: CATRDGANNEQFF. The DNA of the CDR3 is TGTGCCACCAGGGATGGGGCAAACAATGAGCAGTTCTTC.

V gene TRBV28 combines with J gene TRBJ2-1; 7 bases are a match to TRBD2. This CDR3 is built from 15 residues. Germline V CDR1 and CDR2: MDHEN, SYDVKM. V lost 5 bases, J lost 4 bases, and 8 bases stayed unmatched. DNA for the CDR3: TGTGCCAGCAGTCCCCCAGCGGGGTTATACAATGAGCAGTTCTTC. Its translation is CASSPPAGLYNEQFF. The full variable domain, rest sourced from reference TRBV28 and TRBJ2-1, is DVKVTQSSRYLVKRTGEKVFLECVQDMDHENMFWYRQDPGLGLRLIYFSYDVKMKEKGDIPEGYSVSREKKERFSLILESASTNQTSMYLCASSPPAGLYNEQFFGPGTRLTVL.

The chain employs TRBV7-9 and TRBJ1-1; 7 bases line up with TRBD1. V dropped 5 bases and J dropped 5; count of bases not matched to a gene: 14. Germline assignment: CDR1 SEHNR and CDR2 FQNEAQ (reference sequence). The CDR3 covers 16 residues. CDR3 sequence reads: CASSPSGGQTGTEAFF. The CDR3 nucleotides are TGTGCCAGCAGCCCATCGGGGGGACAGACGGGGACTGAAGCTTTCTTT.

The chain recombines TRBV11-3 with TRBJ2-5; D gene unclear. V lost 5 bases, J lost 5 bases, and 12 bases lay in between. Germline V CDR1 and CDR2: SGHNT, YENEEA. The CDR3 is 13 residues long. DNA for the CDR3: TGTGCCAGCAGCAGGGCCCCTAGGGAGACCCAGTACTTC. It translates to CASSRAPRETQYF.

This rearrangement joins TRBV11-3 to TRBJ2-4; 8 bases are a match to TRBD1. J was trimmed by 9 bases and V by 2 bases; bases with no gene match: 6. Germline CDR1 reads SGHNT; CDR2 reads YENEEA. CDR3 length: 14 residues. CDR3 sequence (DNA): TGTGCCAGCAGCTTAAGGGGGCAGGGGGCCATTCAGTACTTC. This encodes CASSLRGQGAIQYF.

V is TRBV5-1 and J is TRBJ2-1; the match to TRBD2 covers 9 bases. CDR3 length equals 15 residues. Germline assignment: CDR1 SGHRS and CDR2 YFSETQ. V lost 3 bases and J lost 6; bases outside the gene matches: 7. DNA for the CDR3: TGCGCCAGCAGCTCCGGCGGGGGGGCTCCCAATGAGCAGTTCTTC. Residues: CASSSGGGAPNEQFF.